This T cell receptor (beta chain) came from a study of blood T cell repertoires in COVID-19. Using immunoSEQ multiplex PCR, the repertoire was profiled, and TCRdb retains in-frame clones only, with some absent. The repertoire holds 450,000 or so clones, with 90% as singletons. This CDR3 is built from 15 residues. V lost 5 bases, J lost 2 bases, and 5 bases stayed unmatched. The germline gives CDR1 MGHRA, CDR2 YSYEKL. Across fewer than 25 US areas, participants ranged in age from 18 to 89 years. This clonotype was obtained from a young man who had recovered from COVID-19. The sample comprised PBMCs or T cells enriched from blood (not recorded which). The rearrangement joins TRBV4-1 to TRBJ2-7; the match to TRBD1 covers 11 bases. The CDR3 is CASSGPGQGAYEQYF. CDR3 in DNA: TGCGCCAGCAGCGGACCGGGACAGGGGGCCTACGAGCAGTACTTC.